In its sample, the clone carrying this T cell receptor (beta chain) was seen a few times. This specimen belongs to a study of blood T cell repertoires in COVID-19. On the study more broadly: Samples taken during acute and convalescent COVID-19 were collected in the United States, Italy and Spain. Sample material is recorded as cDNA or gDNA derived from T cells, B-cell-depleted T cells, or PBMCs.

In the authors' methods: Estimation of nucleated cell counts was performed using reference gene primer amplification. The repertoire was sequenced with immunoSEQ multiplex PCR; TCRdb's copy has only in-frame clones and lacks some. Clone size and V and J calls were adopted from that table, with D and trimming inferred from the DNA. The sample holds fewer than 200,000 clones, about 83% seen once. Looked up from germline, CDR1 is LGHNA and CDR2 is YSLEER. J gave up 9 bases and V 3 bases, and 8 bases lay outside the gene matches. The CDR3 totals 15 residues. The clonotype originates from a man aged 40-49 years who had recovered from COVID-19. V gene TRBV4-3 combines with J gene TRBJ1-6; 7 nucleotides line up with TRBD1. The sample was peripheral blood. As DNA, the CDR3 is TGCGCCAGCAGCCAGGACAGGATTCGAGGTTCACCCCTCCACTTT. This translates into CASSQDRIRGSPLHF.